This is a list of T cell receptor beta chains from one sample in a study of blood T cell dynamics during melanoma immunotherapy. Only in-frame clones appear in the TCRdb table, and some are missing; sequencing was by immunoSEQ multiplex PCR. The sample lists fewer than 20,000 clones, roughly 93% seen once, with roughly 0.22% in the top ten. The sequencing here drew on effector memory CD8+ T cells from blood, taken from a patient treated with checkpoint blockade. These receptor sequences come from a human donor with melanoma. Both conserved end residues are part of each CDR3. The D gene is left open where the match is weak. Expanded clones are given a class, and other clones once, few, many or no size at all.

d_call | j_call | clone_size | v_call | cdr3_nt | cdr3_aa
- | TRBJ2-2 | - | TRBV2 | TGTGCCAGCAGTGCCCCGGACACCACCGGGGAGCTGTTTTTT | CASSAPDTTGELFF
TRBD1 | TRBJ2-7 | - | TRBV28 | TGTGCCAGCCAAATCGGGACAGACTACGAGCAGTACTTC | CASQIGTDYEQYF
TRBD1 | TRBJ1-5 | - | TRBV28 | TGTGCCAGCAGCTCAGGGGGGGCGGTTCAGCCCCAGCATTTT | CASSSGGAVQPQHF
- | TRBJ2-7 | - | TRBV11-2 | TGTGCCAGCAGCTTAGCGGGGGACTACGAGCAGTACTTC | CASSLAGDYEQYF
- | TRBJ2-2 | - | TRBV12-5 | TGTGCTAGTGGTTCTGAGTCGGGGGAGCTGTTTTTT | CASGSESGELFF
- | TRBJ2-4 | - | TRBV28 | TGTGCCAGCAGGACGTTGGGCAGCGCCTTAGCCAAAAACATTCAGTACTTC | CASRTLGSALAKNIQYF
TRBD2 | TRBJ2-7 | - | TRBV6-1 | TGTGCCAGCAGTGATGGGGTGGGACTAGCGGTCTACGAGCAGTACTTC | CASSDGVGLAVYEQYF
- | TRBJ2-7 | - | TRBV28 | TGTGCCAGCAGTTTTCTGCTCAACGATTTCAGCTCCTACGAGCAGTACTTC | CASSFLLNDFSSYEQYF
- | TRBJ1-4 | - | TRBV10-3 | TGTGCCATCAGTGAGTCGGGGATCCCTAATGAAAAACTGTTTTTT | CAISESGIPNEKLFF
- | TRBJ2-3 | once | TRBV7-2 | TGTGCCAGCAGCTTAGGCCCGGGGAGTTGGAGAGATACGCAGTATTTT | CASSLGPGSWRDTQYF
- | TRBJ2-7 | - | TRBV5-1 | TGCGCCAGCAGCACAGGGTATGGGTCCTACGAGCAGTACTTC | CASSTGYGSYEQYF
TRBD1 | TRBJ1-2 | - | TRBV9 | TGTGCCAGCAGCGTAGCAGGGACAGGGGGGCATGGCTACACCTTC | CASSVAGTGGHGYTF
TRBD1 | TRBJ2-7 | once | TRBV5-1 | TGCGCCAGCAGCTTGGAGAGACAGGGGGCCAGCGAGCAGTACTTC | CASSLERQGASEQYF
- | TRBJ1-1 | - | TRBV19 | TGTGCCAGTAGTATTAGCGGGTCCACTGAAGCTTTCTTT | CASSISGSTEAFF
TRBD2 | TRBJ2-3 | - | TRBV29-1 | TGCAGCGTTGGAATAGCGGGAGAATTCGATACGCAGTATTTT | CSVGIAGEFDTQYF
TRBD2 | TRBJ2-1 | - | TRBV6-5 | TGTGCCAGCAGTTATCGCGGGAGGAGCTCCTACAATGAGCAGTTCTTC | CASSYRGRSSYNEQFF
- | TRBJ1-3 | - | TRBV5-1 | TGCGCCAGCAGCTCCGACCTTGTAGGAAACACCATATATTTT | CASSSDLVGNTIYF
- | TRBJ2-5 | - | TRBV4-1 | TGCGCCAGCAGCCAGACCGAGGGGTTAGGAGAGACCCAGTACTTC | CASSQTEGLGETQYF
- | TRBJ2-7 | - | TRBV13 | TGTGCCAGCAGCCCCCCGGCCGCCTACGAGCAGTACTTC | CASSPPAAYEQYF
- | TRBJ2-3 | - | TRBV11-2 | TGTGCCAGCAGCTCTGGAAGGCAAGATACGCAGTATTTT | CASSSGRQDTQYF
TRBD2 | TRBJ2-1 | - | TRBV13 | TGTGCCAGCAGCTTAGGCCTAGCGGGAGTACCCTACAATGAGCAGTTCTTC | CASSLGLAGVPYNEQFF
TRBD1 | TRBJ2-7 | - | TRBV9 | TGTGCCAGCAGTGCCACCTTTGCCAGGGGGAACGAGCAGTACTTC | CASSATFARGNEQYF
- | TRBJ2-2 | few | TRBV19 | - | CASTSGTGELFF
TRBD1 | TRBJ1-5 | few | TRBV4-1 | TGCGCCAGCAGCCAGGTGGACAGGGCTCAGCCCCAGCATTTT | CASSQVDRAQPQHF
TRBD2 | TRBJ2-1 | - | TRBV14 | TGTGCCAGCAGCCAAGTGGGGGGACTAGCGGGAGTAAATGAGCAGTTCTTC | CASSQVGGLAGVNEQFF
TRBD2 | TRBJ2-3 | - | TRBV7-9 | TGTGCCAGCAGCTTAGCGACAGGACTAGCGACCACAGATACGCAGTATTTT | CASSLATGLATTDTQYF
- | TRBJ1-5 | - | TRBV27 | TGTGCCAGCAGTCAAACAGGAGTCGGGCCCCAGCATTTT | CASSQTGVGPQHF
- | TRBJ2-2 | - | TRBV28 | TGTGCCAGCAGACCTCAGGCCGGGGAGCTGTTTTTT | CASRPQAGELFF
- | TRBJ2-1 | - | TRBV28 | TGTGCCAGCAGTTTACCAGGTGAGCGGAATGAGCAGTTCTTC | CASSLPGERNEQFF
- | TRBJ1-1 | once | TRBV21-1 | TGTGCCAGCACGGGGCGGGGGTGGACTGAAGCTTTCTTT | CASTGRGWTEAFF
TRBD2 | TRBJ2-7 | - | TRBV14 | TGTGCCAGCAGCCAAAAGCGGGGCTACGAGCAGTACTTC | CASSQKRGYEQYF
- | TRBJ2-5 | - | TRBV7-3 | TGTGCCAGCAGCCTAAATCCAGCCCAAGAGACCCAGTACTTC | CASSLNPAQETQYF
- | TRBJ1-1 | - | TRBV9 | TGTGCCAGCAGCGCCCTAGACAGTGAAGCTTTCTTT | CASSALDSEAFF